This T cell receptor (beta chain) was sequenced in a study of cytomegalovirus exposure and HLA in healthy donors. This clone showed up just a few times. As for the donors, each was a healthy bone marrow donor. PCR was performed using 60 Vbeta and 13 Jbeta primers. Using immunoSEQ multiplex PCR, the repertoire was profiled, and TCRdb retains in-frame clones only, with some absent. In the table there are some 150,000 clones, about 78% of which are singletons. Trimming pared 0 bases from V and 0 bases from J, leaving 9 bases between. This CDR3 has 16 residues. The germline V gene has CDR1 SGDLS and CDR2 YYNGEE.

The receptor comes from a male donor in good health and CMV-seronegative. Sequencing input: PBMCs. The chain recombines TRBV9 with TRBJ1-4; D gene uncertain. CDR3 sequence reads: CASSVAGSTTNEKLFF. DNA of the CDR3: TGTGCCAGCAGCGTAGCCGGGTCGACAACTAATGAAAAACTGTTTTTT.